This T cell receptor beta chain was documented in a study of cytomegalovirus exposure and HLA in healthy donors. The study's findings and limits: Most TCRs appeared rarely, but some public TCRs recurred in many donors.

On this clone itself: Its antigen is still unknown.

The PCR used 60 Vbeta and 13 Jbeta primers. Sequencing used immunoSEQ multiplex PCR; TCRdb keeps in-frame clones, though not all of them. This sample has around 120,000 clones, with around a tenth found just once. The CDR3 has 16 residues. Germline CDR1 is LGHNA and CDR2 is YNFKEQ. V was pared by 0 bases and J by 0 bases, with 1 base of the junction left unmatched. This sequence originates from a man between 25 and 39 years old in good health and CMV-seronegative. The genes are TRBV4-2 and TRBJ2-3, with 9 bases matching TRBD2. Sample: PBMCs. The CDR3 loop reads CASSQDAGGSTDTQYF. In DNA, the CDR3 is TGTGCCAGCAGCCAAGATGCGGGAGGGAGCACAGATACGCAGTATTTT.